This is a list of T cell receptor beta chains from one sample in a study of blood T cell repertoires in COVID-19. The data were produced by immunoSEQ multiplex PCR, yet TCRdb's version contains in-frame clones alone and is incomplete. This sample has about 220,000 clones, with roughly 85% found just once. The sequenced sample consisted of peripheral blood. The receptors here all came from a man between 45 and 60 years old who had recovered from COVID-19. The CDR3 runs from the conserved cysteine through the conserved F or W. D genes are given only for firm matches. Where a row states a size, it is once, few, many or the class of an expanded clone; other rows omit it.

d_call j_call clone_size v_call cdr3_nt cdr3_aa
TRBD2 TRBJ2-1 NA TRBV29-1 TGCAGCGTTGCAGCGGGAGGGTCCTACAATGAGCAGTTCTTC CSVAAGGSYNEQFF
NA TRBJ1-2 NA TRBV6-5 TGTGCCAGCAGCAGGGAACGCTATGGCTACACCTTC CASSRERYGYTF
NA TRBJ2-1 NA TRBV2 TGTGCCAGCAGCGTAGACAGAAATGAGCAGTTCTTC CASSVDRNEQFF
NA TRBJ2-1 NA TRBV18 TGTGCCAGCTCACCACCTGGGGGCCGTAATGAGCAGTTCTTC CASSPPGGRNEQFF
NA TRBJ2-1 NA TRBV27 TGTGCCAGCAGTTTATCGGGAGGGGGGATTTACAATGAGCAGTTCTTC CASSLSGGGIYNEQFF
TRBD2 TRBJ2-6 NA TRBV19 TGTGCCAGTAGTCGGCTAGCGGGAGACTCTGGGGCCAACGTCCTGACTTTC CASSRLAGDSGANVLTF
TRBD1 TRBJ2-2 NA TRBV28 TGTGCCAGCAGTATTTGGACAGGGAGAATCGGGGAGCTGTTTTTT CASSIWTGRIGELFF
NA TRBJ1-3 NA TRBV7-2 TGTGCCAGCAGCGCAGGGAACTCTGGAAACACCATATATTTT CASSAGNSGNTIYF
TRBD2 TRBJ2-2 few TRBV7-2 TGTGCCAGCAGCTTTAGCGGGAGGGCCACCGGGGAGCTGTTTTTT CASSFSGRATGELFF
TRBD1 TRBJ1-5 NA TRBV20-1 TGCAGTGCTAGTCGGACAGGGTTTGGTCAGCCCCAGCATTTT CSASRTGFGQPQHF
NA TRBJ1-4 NA TRBV6-1 TGTGCCAGCAGTGAAGGGCCAGGACTGTTTTTT CASSEGPGLFF
NA TRBJ2-1 NA TRBV14 TGTGCCAGCAGCCATTGGGGAGACAATGAGCAGTTCTTC CASSHWGDNEQFF
NA TRBJ2-3 NA TRBV5-1 TGCGCCAGCAGCCTGGAGGGGCGGTCTAGTTGGGGTCGCACAGATACGCAGTATTTT CASSLEGRSSWGRTDTQYF